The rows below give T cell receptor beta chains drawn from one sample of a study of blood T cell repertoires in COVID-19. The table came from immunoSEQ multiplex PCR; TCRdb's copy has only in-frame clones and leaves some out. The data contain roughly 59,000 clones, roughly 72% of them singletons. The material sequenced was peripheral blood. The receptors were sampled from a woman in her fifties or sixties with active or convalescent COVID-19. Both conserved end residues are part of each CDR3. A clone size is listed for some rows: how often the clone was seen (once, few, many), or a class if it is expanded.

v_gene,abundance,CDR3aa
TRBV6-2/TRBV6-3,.,CASSYRGQLSPLEQYF
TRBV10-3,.,CAISESRQGASTDTQYF
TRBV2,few,CASTGLASLTDTQYF
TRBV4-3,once,CASSQDRGVGKLFF
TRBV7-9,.,CASSFLTGGVETQYF
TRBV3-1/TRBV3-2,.,CASTRDMGTEAFF
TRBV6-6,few,CASSPRGAYEQYF
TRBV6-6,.,CASSPQPGLAGGLNEQFF
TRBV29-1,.,CSVEDRGDGYTF
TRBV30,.,CAWSVGQAYEQYF
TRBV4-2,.,CASSQEAGGEETQYF
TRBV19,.,CARDHPPGEDTEAFF
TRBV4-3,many,CASSQAASGSFADTQYF
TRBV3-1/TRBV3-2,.,CASSQRGSYEQYF
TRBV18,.,CASSPLRYQPQHF
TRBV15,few,CATSRDTGNTEAFF
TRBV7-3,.,CASSRRGTGDTEAFF
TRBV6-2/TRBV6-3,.,CASSYTQRGRRMANTEAFF
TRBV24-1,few,CATSDQDRRNEQYF
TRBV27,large,CASSDRGIQETQYF
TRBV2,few,CASSEYHEQYF
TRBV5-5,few,CASSLEPGTYGYTF
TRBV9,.,CASSPSWEILYNEQFF
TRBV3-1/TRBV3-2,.,CASSHAGTRGPDTQYF
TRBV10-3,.,CAIRAGGPNGNSPLHF
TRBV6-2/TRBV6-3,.,CASSSTGKYGYTF
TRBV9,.,CASSVGDRLNTEAFF
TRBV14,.,CASSQESYYGYTF
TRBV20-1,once,CSASRDDGYTF
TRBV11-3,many,CASSPRQGATDTQYF
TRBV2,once,CASTAGRVETQYF
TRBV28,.,CATRSRDRARREQYF
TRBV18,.,CASSPGQGFGEQYF
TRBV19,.,CASSIGGVLRDEQFF
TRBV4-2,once,CASSQGDSTKEEKLFF
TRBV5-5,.,CASSFRGGYGYTF
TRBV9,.,CASSAAGGLEAFF
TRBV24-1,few,CATSDPATRRGYTF